This TCR beta chain was observed in a study of T-cell reconstitution after alpha-beta-depleted transplantation in children. The V segment lost 2 bases and the J segment 5 bases; nucleotides outside the gene matches: 9. This CDR3 is 16 amino acids long. With regard to this clonotype: Its specificity is unknown.

General study points: Among T cells one year after transplant, newly produced cells accounted for most counts and diversity.

TCRbeta library preparation incorporated unique molecular identifiers. TCRdb analysed the PCR reads with MiXCR anew, one entry per CDR3 protein. The sample has hundreds of thousands of distinct CDR3 sequences, under 30% seen once. The sequence was obtained from a boy under two years old who had a stem cell transplant for acute myeloid leukemia, so the T cells may come from the graft donor. Sequenced material: PBMCs, mostly from graft donor cells, taken 360 days after TCRalphabeta/CD19-depleted stem cell transplant. The chain carries TRBV12-3 or TRBV12-4 and TRBJ1-2; 9 bases align to TRBD1. CDR3 protein: CASSLTGWDRVYGYTF. Here the CDR3 DNA reads TGTGCCAGCAGTTTAACCGGCTGGGACAGGGTGTATGGCTACACCTTC.